Listed below are T cell receptor beta chains from one sample, sequenced in a study of a mutant IDH1 vaccine in newly diagnosed glioma. Using immunoSEQ multiplex PCR, the repertoire was profiled, and TCRdb retains in-frame clones only, with some absent. In the table there are 35,000 to 50,000 clones, 80% to 95% of which are singletons. Their antigens are not known. This sample comprised PBMCs, obtained from a glioma patient whose treatment included an IDH1 peptide vaccine. These receptors came from a man over 45 with glioma. CDR3s include the opening cysteine and the closing phenylalanine or tryptophan. A D gene is named only where the DNA matches it firmly. Rows may omit the clone size; those that give it use once, few, many or a size class.

j_call,clone_size,d_call,v_call,cdr3_aa,cdr3_nt
TRBJ1-1,-,-,TRBV2,CASSDPGSMNTEAFF,TGTGCCAGCAGTGATCCAGGGTCTATGAACACTGAAGCTTTCTTT
TRBJ1-4,-,-,TRBV20-1,CSADKLFF,TGCAGTGCCGATAAACTGTTTTTT
TRBJ2-2,-,-,TRBV5-1,CASSLEGQNTGELFF,TGCGCCAGCAGCTTGGAGGGACAGAACACCGGGGAGCTGTTTTTT
TRBJ2-3,-,-,TRBV2,CASRYWGWTDTQYF,TGTGCCAGCAGGTACTGGGGTTGGACAGATACGCAGTATTTT
TRBJ1-1,-,-,TRBV29-1,CSVEGGGFWRKAFF,TGCAGCGTTGAGGGGGGGGGTTTCTGGAGGAAAGCTTTCTTT
TRBJ2-5,once,-,TRBV6-1,CASSERYEETQYF,TGTGCCAGCAGTGAAAGGTATGAGGAGACCCAGTACTTC
TRBJ2-7,-,TRBD2,TRBV28,CASSGGSSGRREQYF,TGTGCCAGCAGTGGGGGGAGTAGCGGGAGACGGGAGCAGTACTTC
TRBJ1-1,-,-,TRBV21-1,CASSKFGGPPPMNTEAFF,TGTGCCAGCAGCAAATTCGGGGGACCTCCCCCCATGAACACTGAAGCTTTCTTT
TRBJ1-2,few,-,TRBV9,CASSRDSQDYYGYTF,TGTGCCAGCAGCAGAGACAGCCAAGACTACTATGGCTACACCTTC
TRBJ1-2,-,-,TRBV29-1,CSVELGAYGYTF,TGCAGCGTTGAGTTAGGGGCCTATGGCTACACCTTC
TRBJ1-2,once,TRBD1,TRBV27,CASSDRGLNYTF,TGTGCCAGCAGCGACAGGGGGCTCAACTACACCTTC
TRBJ1-5,-,-,TRBV19,CASSGDSNQPQHF,TGTGCCAGTAGTGGGGACAGCAATCAGCCCCAGCATTTT
TRBJ2-1,-,TRBD2,TRBV6-5,CASKARREGGNEQFF,TGTGCCAGCAAAGCTCGGCGGGAGGGCGGGAATGAGCAGTTCTTC
TRBJ2-7,-,-,TRBV13,CASSRLGVREQYF,TGTGCCAGCAGCCGCCTGGGAGTTCGCGAGCAGTACTTC
TRBJ2-3,-,TRBD2,TRBV2,CASPSGLAPDTQYF,TGTGCCAGCCCTAGCGGACTAGCCCCAGATACGCAGTATTTT
TRBJ2-2,-,TRBD1,TRBV7-9,CASSRTGGLNTGELFF,TGTGCCAGCAGCCGGACAGGAGGATTGAACACCGGGGAGCTGTTTTTT
TRBJ1-4,once,-,TRBV27,CASSLLPGEKLFF,TGTGCCAGCAGTTTATTACCTGGGGAAAAACTGTTTTTT
TRBJ1-3,-,-,TRBV5-4,CASSSGGGGGLPSGNTIYF,TGTGCCAGCAGCTCCGGAGGGGGAGGAGGCTTGCCCTCTGGAAACACCATATATTTT
TRBJ2-7,once,-,TRBV2,CASARRDYEQYF,TGTGCCAGCGCGAGACGGGACTACGAGCAGTACTTC
TRBJ2-3,once,TRBD2,TRBV5-4,CASSFISGSQGTDTQYF,TGTGCCAGCAGCTTTATTAGCGGGAGCCAGGGCACAGATACGCAGTATTTT
TRBJ1-3,-,TRBD1,TRBV4-1,CASSQNTGVGNTIYF,TGCGCCAGCAGCCAAAACACAGGGGTTGGAAACACCATATATTTT
TRBJ2-7,-,-,TRBV6-6,CASRKGDSYEQYF,TGTGCCAGCAGAAAGGGGGACTCCTACGAGCAGTACTTC
TRBJ1-1,-,-,TRBV5-1,CASSWGRGMDTEAFF,TGCGCCAGCAGCTGGGGCAGGGGCATGGACACTGAAGCTTTCTTT
TRBJ2-7,-,TRBD2,TRBV4-2,CASSRSLAGAYEQYF,TGTGCCAGCAGCCGAAGTCTAGCGGGGGCCTACGAGCAGTACTTC
TRBJ2-7,-,-,TRBV7-2,CASSLGHNSYEQYF,TGTGCCAGCAGCTTAGGTCATAACTCCTACGAGCAGTACTTC
TRBJ1-1,-,TRBD1,TRBV7-2,CASSRDSSSSNTEAFF,TGTGCCAGCAGCCGGGACAGCAGCTCCTCGAACACTGAAGCTTTCTTT
TRBJ2-7,-,TRBD1,TRBV23-1,CASRRQGALAQYF,TGCGCCAGCAGACGACAGGGGGCGCTTGCGCAGTACTTC
TRBJ2-7,once,-,TRBV27,CASSPSSYEQYF,TGTGCCAGCAGTCCCAGCTCCTACGAGCAGTACTTC
TRBJ1-2,-,-,TRBV5-1,CASSLGYGYTF,TGCGCCAGCAGCTTGGGGTATGGCTACACCTTC
TRBJ2-7,-,TRBD1,TRBV7-8,CASSLTRNQGVQQYF,TGTGCCAGCAGCTTAACCCGGAATCAGGGGGTCCAGCAGTACTTC
TRBJ2-1,few,-,TRBV9,CASSVGNNEQFF,TGTGCCAGCAGCGTAGGGAACAATGAGCAGTTCTTC
TRBJ1-3,-,-,TRBV7-6,CASSSQATGHSGNTIYF,TGTGCCAGCAGCTCCCAGGCGACAGGACACTCTGGAAACACCATATATTTT
TRBJ1-2,-,TRBD1,TRBV5-1,CASSPTRQGAFGYTF,TGCGCCAGCAGCCCCACCCGACAGGGGGCTTTTGGCTACACCTTC
TRBJ1-4,-,TRBD1,TRBV28,CASGTGVGEKLFF,TGTGCCAGTGGGACAGGGGTTGGTGAAAAACTGTTTTTT
TRBJ1-2,-,-,TRBV28,CASSFDIRNYGYTF,TGTGCCAGCAGTTTCGACATAAGGAACTATGGCTACACCTTC
TRBJ1-1,-,-,TRBV19,CASRPSGRRNTEAFF,TGTGCCAGTAGGCCCTCGGGGCGGCGAAACACTGAAGCTTTCTTT